Presented here are 4 T cell receptor beta chains from one specimen sequenced in a study of molecular identifiers for immune sequencing clone quantification. TCRdb reanalysed the PCR reads using MiXCR and keeps one entry per CDR3 protein. The repertoire holds some 100,000 distinct CDR3 sequences, roughly a third seen once, with around 4.2% in the top ten. Sequenced sample: naive CD8+ T cells from blood, with Jurkat cell RNA spiked in. As for subset: FACS-sorted CD8+CD4-CCR7+CD45RA+ naive T cells. The source of these receptors is a human donor in good health. Some libraries in this study had Jurkat cell RNA spiked in.

This clonotype came up a few times. The chain employs TRBV11-2 and TRBJ2-1; D is unclear. The CDR3 has 12 residues. CDR1 is SGHAT, CDR2 FQNNGV, per germline. V was cut by 5 bases and J by 12 bases, with 14 bases left in between. The CDR3: CASSPNWALQFF. The CDR3 region has the DNA TGTGCCAGCAGCCCCAACTGGGCTTTGCAGTTCTTC.

About this clonotype: A read error may explain this, as a much larger clone is one base away. The chain couples TRBV25-1 to TRBJ2-2; no firm D call. There are 12 residues in the CDR3. The V end lost 4 bases, the J end lost 7 bases, and 7 bases lay between the germline ends. CDR1 is MGHDK, CDR2 SYGVNS, per germline. CDR3 sequence: CASSASHGELFF. The CDR3 nucleotides are TGTGCCAGCAGTGCATCCCACGGGGAGCTGTTTTTT.

Concerning this clonotype: The junction departs from the called germline gene at one end, perhaps through a read error. The chain uses TRBV20-1 and TRBJ2-6; D is ambiguous. The germline V gene encodes CDR1 DFQATT and CDR2 SNEGSKA (reference sequence). This CDR3 has 15 amino acids. DNA of the CDR3: TGCAGTGCTAGAGACCCGAGCTCTGAGGCCAACGTCCTGACTTTC. It codes for CSARDPSSEANVLTF.

The CDR3 reads CASKGKDTGELFF. The CDR3 bases are TGTGCCAGCAAAGGGAAGGACACCGGGGAGCTGTTTTTT. V is TRBV12-3 or TRBV12-4 and J is TRBJ2-2; D ambiguous. The CDR3 sequence is 13 residues long. V was pared by 7 bases and J by 3 bases, with 9 bases between.